The next 15 T cell receptor beta chains were all read from a single sample in a study of T cell repertoires in cytomegalovirus infection. Each CDR3 protein is one row after TCRdb ran MiXCR on the reads. This sample yields about 130,000 distinct CDR3 sequences, of which less than 9.5% are seen a single time; about 9.4% belongs to the top ten. The sequenced sample consisted of PBMCs. The receptors come from a human donor in good health (CMV status not recorded). Some clones in this sample may be carry-over from other donors' samples.

This clonotype was observed many times. This chain joins TRBV7-2 and TRBJ2-3; TRBD2 agrees at 7 bases. The CDR3 has 17 residues. The V gene end was trimmed by 0 bases and the J gene end by 2 bases; junction bases not matched to a gene: 8. The germline V gene has CDR1 SGHTA and CDR2 FQGNSA. CDR3 region: CASSLAGGSTHTDTQYF. DNA of the CDR3: TGTGCCAGCAGCTTAGCGGGGGGGTCTACTCACACAGATACGCAGTATTTT.

In its sample, this clonotype was seen many times. The V gene is TRBV18, the J gene TRBJ1-3, with D possibly matching TRBD1 (6 bases). With 6 bases removed from V and 4 bases from J, the gap between germline ends came to 10 bases. The germline V gene encodes CDR1 KGHSH and CDR2 LQKENI. CDR3 length: 13 residues. The chain's CDR3 is CASSGTFGNTIYF. The DNA of the CDR3 is TGTGCCAGCTCTGGGACATTCGGAAACACCATATATTTT.

This clonotype was recorded at least ten times. This rearrangement joins TRBV15 to TRBJ1-5, with D possibly being TRBD1 (5 bases). Per the germline V gene, CDR1 is LNHNV and CDR2 is YYDKDF (reference sequence). With 5 bases removed from V and 1 base from J, the gap between germline ends came to 9 bases. The CDR3 is 14 amino acids. This CDR3 is CATSSRGSNQPQHF. The CDR3 nucleotides read TGTGCCACCAGCTCAAGGGGAAGCAATCAGCCCCAGCATTTT.

This clonotype was detected many times. The rearrangement uses TRBV7-2 and TRBJ1-5, with TRBD1 as a possible D gene (5 bases). CDR1 SGHTA and CDR2 FQGNSA come from the germline V gene. CDR3 length: 16 residues. V lost 6 bases and J lost 3, with 18 bases in between. CDR3 in DNA: TGTGCCAGCAGGGATTCGAGTCGGGGGAACAATCAGCCCCAGCATTTT. As protein: CASRDSSRGNNQPQHF. Together with reference TRBV7-2 and TRBJ1-5, the CDR3 gives the full variable domain: GAGVSQSPSNKVTEKGKDVELRCDPISGHTALYWYRQSLGQGLEFLIYFQGNSAPDKSGLPSDRFSAERTGGSVSTLTIQRTQQEDSAVYLCASRDSSRGNNQPQHFGDGTRLSIL.

The chain employs TRBV15 and TRBJ2-7; D assignment may be TRBD1 or TRBD2 (5 bases each). CDR3 length: 12 amino acids. V was cut by 3 bases and J by 6 bases, with 9 bases left in between. The germline gives CDR1 LNHNV, CDR2 YYDKDF (reference sequence). The CDR3 DNA is TGTGCCACCAGCAGCAGGGCGGGCGAGCAGTACTTC. It encodes CATSSRAGEQYF.

This clonotype was recorded at least ten times. The chain employs TRBV6-5 and TRBJ1-3; D remains unclear. Trimming removed 2 bases from V and 0 bases from J, with 8 bases in between. CDR3 length equals 15 residues. CDR1 MNHEY and CDR2 SVGAGI come from the germline V gene. Here the CDR3 reads CASSYTQDSGNTIYF. Here the CDR3 DNA reads TGTGCCAGCAGTTACACCCAGGACTCTGGAAACACCATATATTTT.

This clonotype was observed a few times. This chain uses TRBV14 with TRBJ2-5; D is possibly TRBD2 (5 bases). The germline gives CDR1 SGHDN, CDR2 FVKESK. There are 13 residues in the CDR3. The V and J ends lost 0 bases and 7 bases respectively, with 9 bases between them. CDR3 sequence: CASSQELSGTQYF. The CDR3 region has the DNA TGTGCCAGCAGCCAAGAACTGAGCGGGACCCAGTACTTC.

There are many counts of this clonotype. The rearrangement links TRBV4-2 to TRBJ1-2, with D possibly TRBD1 on 6 matching bases. Germline loops: CDR1 LGHNA, CDR2 YNFKEQ. This CDR3 has 12 residues. The V end was cut by 1 base, the J end by 8 bases, with 8 bases between. Here the CDR3 DNA reads TGTGCCAGCAGCCAAGCTGACAGGGGCTACACCTTC. It yields the protein CASSQADRGYTF.

The chain is built from TRBV7-9 and TRBJ2-7; D may be TRBD2 (6 bases). Germline CDR1 is SEHNR and CDR2 is FQNEAQ (reference sequence). V gave up 1 base and J gave up 6 bases, with 10 bases separating them. This CDR3 has 13 amino acids. The CDR3 sequence is CASSLVEGSEQYF. The CDR3, as DNA: TGTGCCAGCAGCTTAGTGGAGGGGAGCGAGCAGTACTTC.

This rearrangement joins TRBV2 to TRBJ1-5, with D uncertain. The CDR3 has 13 residues. Germline V CDR1 and CDR2: SNHLY, FYNNEI. Trimming stripped 7 bases from V and 0 bases from J, with 7 bases between. In nucleotides, the CDR3 is TGTGCCAGCAAGGTGTATAGCAATCAGCCCCAGCATTTT. Protein product: CASKVYSNQPQHF.

The chain links TRBV6-6 to TRBJ2-1; D ambiguous. The CDR3 is 12 residues long. Trimming shortened V by 8 bases and J by 1 base, and 6 bases separated the two germline ends. The germline V gene has CDR1 MNHNY and CDR2 SVGAGI (reference sequence). This CDR3 is CASQRSYNEQFF. In nucleotides, the CDR3 is TGTGCCAGCCAAAGATCCTACAATGAGCAGTTCTTC.

The table lists this clonotype with a few counts. Germline and junction disagree at one end, which may indicate a read error. J is TRBJ1-4 and V is TRBV12-3 or TRBV12-4; D is possibly TRBD1 (5 bases). The CDR3 consists of 13 residues. The CDR3 coding sequence is TGTGCCAGCAGACTCGACAGCGATGAAAACCTGTTTTTT. Protein: CASRLDSDENLFF.

This clonotype was picked up many times. CDR3 in DNA: TGCAGTACTCTCGGGACAGCCACGGTGGCAGATACGCAGTATTTT. Translation gives CSTLGTATVADTQYF. The chain is built from TRBV20-1 and TRBJ2-3, with 7 bases lining up with TRBD1. The CDR3 is 15 amino acids. Germline V gene sequence: CDR1 DFQATT, CDR2 SNEGSKA (reference sequence). J lost 4 bases, V lost 8 bases, and 15 bases had no gene match.

This clonotype has ten or more counts. V gene TRBV20-1 combines with J gene TRBJ1-1; D unresolved. The CDR3 extends over 17 amino acids. The ends were cut back, 0 bases at V and 4 bases at J, with 21 bases in the middle. The V gene's germline CDR1 is DFQATT and CDR2 SNEGSKA (reference sequence). CDR3 sequence (DNA): TGCAGTGCTAGAGATAACCTGCGACCTAAGGACGGCACTGAAGCTTTCTTT. Amino acid sequence: CSARDNLRPKDGTEAFF.

There are many counts of this clonotype. The chain links TRBV20-1 to TRBJ2-2, with D perhaps assigned TRBD1 or TRBD2 (6 bases each). There are 13 residues in the CDR3. V lost 5 bases, J lost 5 bases, and 12 bases lay in between. Looked up from germline, CDR1 is DFQATT and CDR2 is SNEGSKA (reference sequence). CDR3 coding DNA: TGCAGTGCTGTCCGGGGGCAGACCGGGGAGCTGTTTTTT. Its protein is CSAVRGQTGELFF.